The rows below give T cell receptor beta chains drawn from one sample of a study of shared clonotypes between healthy human individuals. Here immunoSEQ multiplex PCR was the method, and the copy in TCRdb shows in-frame clones only, minus some. The repertoire includes some 100,000 clones, 68% of them detected once, and under 25% sits in the top ten. Material: memory CD8+ T cells sorted from blood. These TCRs come from a woman in her 30s in good health. The CDR3 runs from the conserved cysteine through the conserved F or W. Each record gives: J gene, D gene, clone size, V gene, CDR3 protein, CDR3 DNA. The D gene is left open where the match is weak. Size tells how often a clone was seen (once, few, many) or the class of an expanded clone, and some rows leave it out.

TRBJ2-7 | TRBD2 | - | TRBV9 | CASSVSSGSFYEQYF | TGTGCCAGCAGCGTTTCTAGCGGGAGCTTCTACGAGCAGTACTTC
TRBJ2-5 | - | few | TRBV28 | CASSPPAVETQYF | TGTGCCAGCAGCCCACCAGCAGTGGAGACCCAGTACTTC
TRBJ2-3 | TRBD2 | - | TRBV7-1 | CASSTTSGTADTQYF | TGTGCCAGCAGCACGACTAGCGGGACGGCAGATACGCAGTATTTT
TRBJ1-3 | - | once | TRBV28 | CASSLSLINGRSTSGNTIYF | TGTGCCAGCAGTTTATCCCTTATCAACGGCAGGAGCACCTCTGGAAACACCATATATTTT
TRBJ1-1 | TRBD1 | - | TRBV6-5 | CASSPHRGENTEAFF | TGTGCCAGCAGTCCTCACAGGGGGGAGAACACTGAAGCTTTCTTT
TRBJ1-2 | - | - | TRBV21-1 | CASTRQGCNYGYTF | TGTGCCAGCACCCGACAGGGATGTAACTATGGCTACACCTTC
TRBJ2-4 | TRBD1 | - | TRBV7-9 | CASSLMRAGTAKNIQYF | TGTGCCAGCAGCTTAATGAGAGCCGGGACAGCTAAAAACATTCAGTACTTC
TRBJ1-5 | - | - | TRBV27 | CASSTGWSNQPQHF | TGTGCCAGCAGTACCGGATGGAGCAATCAGCCCCAGCATTTT
TRBJ2-7 | - | - | TRBV10-1 | CASSDPRQHPRPGSYEQYF | TGCGCCAGCAGTGATCCCCGTCAGCATCCGAGGCCGGGCTCCTACGAGCAGTACTTC
TRBJ2-3 | TRBD2 | - | TRBV7-9 | CASSKQRLAVNTDTQYF | TGTGCCAGCAGCAAACAAAGACTAGCGGTGAACACAGATACGCAGTATTTT
TRBJ2-3 | - | - | TRBV4-2 | CASSQDRGLSTDTQYF | TGTGCCAGCAGCCAAGATCGGGGACTCAGCACAGATACGCAGTATTTT
TRBJ2-6 | - | few | TRBV4-2 | CASSPTGSSSGANVLTF | TGTGCCAGCAGCCCCACAGGGAGTAGCTCTGGGGCCAACGTCCTGACTTTC
TRBJ1-5 | - | - | TRBV27 | CASKTRGGVNQPQHF | TGTGCCAGTAAAACCAGAGGGGGAGTTAATCAGCCCCAGCATTTT
TRBJ2-2 | TRBD1 | - | TRBV19 | CASSVRGGDYTGELFF | TGTGCCAGTAGTGTCAGAGGGGGCGACTACACCGGGGAGCTGTTTTTT
TRBJ1-4 | - | - | TRBV6-1 | CASKRVQTNEKLFF | TGTGCCAGCAAAAGGGTTCAAACTAATGAAAAACTGTTTTTT
TRBJ2-7 | - | - | TRBV15 | CATSNIGGGGSYEQYF | TGTGCCACCAGCAACATAGGGGGCGGGGGCTCCTACGAGCAGTACTTC
TRBJ2-1 | - | - | TRBV9 | CASSVDVGHYNEQFF | TGTGCCAGCAGCGTAGACGTGGGGCACTACAATGAGCAGTTCTTC
TRBJ2-7 | TRBD1 | - | TRBV10-3 | CAISESQWRQGSYEQYF | TGTGCCATCAGTGAGTCTCAGTGGCGACAGGGCAGCTACGAGCAGTACTTC
TRBJ2-7 | TRBD2 | - | TRBV5-4 | CASSLPSGNHHEQYF | TGTGCCAGCAGCTTGCCTAGCGGGAACCACCACGAGCAGTACTTC
TRBJ2-7 | - | - | TRBV15 | CATSREVEGSYEQYF | TGTGCCACCAGCAGAGAGGTTGAGGGGTCCTACGAGCAGTACTTC
TRBJ2-7 | - | - | TRBV6-1 | CASSEGTASSYEQYF | TGTGCCAGCAGTGAAGGGACGGCGAGCTCCTACGAGCAGTACTTC
TRBJ2-3 | TRBD2 | - | TRBV19 | CASKRTDGGRAGADTQYF | TGTGCCAGTAAGCGGACTGACGGCGGGAGGGCCGGGGCAGATACGCAGTATTTT
TRBJ2-7 | - | many | TRBV4-2 | CASSQVDESYEQYF | TGTGCCAGCAGCCAGGTTGACGAGTCCTACGAGCAGTACTTC
TRBJ1-2 | - | - | TRBV5-5 | CASSLSSRRANYGYTF | TGTGCCAGCAGCTTGTCGAGCAGAAGAGCTAACTATGGCTACACCTTC
TRBJ1-2 | - | few | TRBV21-1 | CATDYGYTF | TGTGCCACAGACTATGGCTACACCTTC
TRBJ2-2 | - | - | TRBV7-9 | CASSPDGSLGTGELFF | TGTGCCAGCAGCCCGGACGGGTCATTGGGAACCGGGGAGCTGTTTTTT
TRBJ2-7 | TRBD1 | once | TRBV11-2 | CASSFYPVAGGLYEQYF | TGTGCCAGCAGCTTCTATCCGGTGGCAGGGGGCCTCTACGAGCAGTACTTC
TRBJ2-2 | TRBD2 | few | TRBV27 | CASRSIAGHTGELFF | TGTGCCAGCAGGTCAATAGCGGGGCACACCGGGGAGCTGTTTTTT
TRBJ2-1 | TRBD2 | - | TRBV7-2 | CASSPRGGKYYNEQFF | TGTGCCAGCAGCCCTCGGGGAGGGAAGTATTACAATGAGCAGTTCTTC
TRBJ1-2 | - | - | TRBV2 | CASSFGQTGYTF | TGTGCCAGCAGTTTCGGACAGACTGGCTACACCTTC
TRBJ1-1 | - | - | TRBV28 | CASSVRRSEAFF | TGTGCCAGCAGTGTACGAAGGTCTGAAGCTTTCTTT
TRBJ2-1 | TRBD2 | - | TRBV2 | CASRWTSGHYNEQFF | TGTGCCAGCAGATGGACTAGCGGGCACTACAATGAGCAGTTCTTC
TRBJ2-7 | TRBD2 | - | TRBV7-9 | CASSLPAGETSPEQYF | TGTGCCAGCAGCTTACCAGCGGGAGAGACAAGTCCCGAGCAGTACTTC
TRBJ1-5 | - | - | TRBV18 | CASSQSQTGTSQPQHF | TGTGCCAGCTCACAGTCCCAAACAGGGACCAGTCAGCCCCAGCATTTT
TRBJ2-7 | - | few | TRBV7-2 | CASSLEVNSFQYF | TGTGCCAGCAGCTTAGAGGTTAATAGCTTTCAGTACTTC
TRBJ1-4 | TRBD1 | few | TRBV25-1 | CASSVAGGQGGEKLFF | TGTGCCAGCAGTGTCGCCGGGGGACAGGGGGGTGAAAAACTGTTTTTT
TRBJ2-1 | TRBD1 | - | TRBV4-1 | CASSQDRGNHNEQFF | TGCGCCAGCAGCCAAGACAGGGGGAATCACAATGAGCAGTTCTTC
TRBJ1-5 | TRBD1 | - | TRBV18 | CASSSGQGMNQPQHF | TGTGCCAGCTCATCCGGACAGGGCATGAATCAGCCCCAGCATTTT
TRBJ2-5 | - | - | TRBV22-1 | CPGSAPASQETQYF | TGTCCTGGGAGCGCACCAGCCTCGCAAGAGACCCAGTACTTC
TRBJ1-1 | TRBD1 | - | TRBV5-1 | CASSLSGTGETEAFF | TGCGCCAGCAGCCTATCCGGGACAGGGGAGACTGAAGCTTTCTTT
TRBJ2-7 | - | - | TRBV28 | CASRPQKNLAYEQYF | TGTGCCAGCAGACCTCAGAAGAACCTTGCCTACGAGCAGTACTTC
TRBJ1-1 | - | - | TRBV11-1 | CASSPGQNTEAFF | TGTGCCAGCAGCCCCGGACAGAACACTGAAGCTTTCTTT
TRBJ1-3 | - | - | TRBV28 | CASSPHHGLLSGNTIYF | TGTGCCAGCAGTCCACATCACGGACTCCTCTCTGGAAACACCATATATTTT